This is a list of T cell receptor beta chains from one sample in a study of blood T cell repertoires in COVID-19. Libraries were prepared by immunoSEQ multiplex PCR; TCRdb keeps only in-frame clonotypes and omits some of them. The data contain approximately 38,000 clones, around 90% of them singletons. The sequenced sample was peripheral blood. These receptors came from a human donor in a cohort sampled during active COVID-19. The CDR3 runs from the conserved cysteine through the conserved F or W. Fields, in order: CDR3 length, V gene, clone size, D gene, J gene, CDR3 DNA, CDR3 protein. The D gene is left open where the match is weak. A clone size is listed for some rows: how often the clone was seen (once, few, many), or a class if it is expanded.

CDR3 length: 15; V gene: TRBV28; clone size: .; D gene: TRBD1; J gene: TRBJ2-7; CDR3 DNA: TGTGCCAGCAGACTCGGACAGGGGGGATCTTACGAGCAGTACTTC; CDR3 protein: CASRLGQGGSYEQYF
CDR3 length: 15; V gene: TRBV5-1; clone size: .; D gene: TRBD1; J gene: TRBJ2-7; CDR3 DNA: TGCGCCAGCAGCGTCCGGGACAGCCCATCCTACGAGCAGTACTTC; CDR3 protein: CASSVRDSPSYEQYF
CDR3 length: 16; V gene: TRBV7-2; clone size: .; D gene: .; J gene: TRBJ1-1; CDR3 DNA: TGTGCCAGCAGCTTAGTTACCGGACAGATGAACACTGAAGCTTTCTTT; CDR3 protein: CASSLVTGQMNTEAFF
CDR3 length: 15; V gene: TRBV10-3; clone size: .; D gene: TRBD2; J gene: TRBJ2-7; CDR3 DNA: TGTGCCATCAGTGTTGTACTAGCGGGAGTGGACGAGCAGTACTTC; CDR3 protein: CAISVVLAGVDEQYF
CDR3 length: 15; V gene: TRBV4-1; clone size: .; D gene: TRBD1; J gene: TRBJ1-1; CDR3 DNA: TGCGCCAGCAGCCGCGCGACAGGGTTGGACACTGAAGCTTTCTTT; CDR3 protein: CASSRATGLDTEAFF
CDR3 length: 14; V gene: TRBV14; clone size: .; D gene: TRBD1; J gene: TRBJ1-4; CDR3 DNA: TGTGCCAGCAGCAACACAGGGGCTAATGAAAAACTGTTTTTT; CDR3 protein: CASSNTGANEKLFF
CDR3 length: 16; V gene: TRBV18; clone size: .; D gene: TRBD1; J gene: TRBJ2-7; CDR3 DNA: TGTGCCAGCTCACCCCTTAAAGGACAGGGCTCAAACGAGCAGTACTTC; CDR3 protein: CASSPLKGQGSNEQYF
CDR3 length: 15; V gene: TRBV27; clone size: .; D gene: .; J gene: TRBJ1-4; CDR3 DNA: TGTGCCAGCAGTTTTGGCCGGGCAACTAATGAAAAACTGTTTTTT; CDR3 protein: CASSFGRATNEKLFF
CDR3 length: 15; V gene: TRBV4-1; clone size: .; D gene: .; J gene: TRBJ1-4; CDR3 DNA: TGCGCCAGCAGCCAACAAACAGGGTTTAATGAAAAACTGTTTTTT; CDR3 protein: CASSQQTGFNEKLFF
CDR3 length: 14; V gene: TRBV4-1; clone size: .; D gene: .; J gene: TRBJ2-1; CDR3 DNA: TGCGCCAGCAGCCTCCCCGGGGGGCCGAATGAGCAGTTCTTC; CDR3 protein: CASSLPGGPNEQFF
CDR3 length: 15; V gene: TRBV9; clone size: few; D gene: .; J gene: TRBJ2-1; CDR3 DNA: TGTGCCAGCAGCGTAGATTCATCAATTGAGCGCGAGCAGTTCTTC; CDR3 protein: CASSVDSSIEREQFF
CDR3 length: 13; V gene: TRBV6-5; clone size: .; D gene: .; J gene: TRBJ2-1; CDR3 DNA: TGTGCCAGCAGCAGAGACCGCGGTCATGAGCAGTTCTTC; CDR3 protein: CASSRDRGHEQFF
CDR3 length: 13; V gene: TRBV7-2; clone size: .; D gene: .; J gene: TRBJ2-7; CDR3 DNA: TGTGCCAGCAGCTTGGCGGGACCCTACGAGCAGTACTTC; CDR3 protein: CASSLAGPYEQYF
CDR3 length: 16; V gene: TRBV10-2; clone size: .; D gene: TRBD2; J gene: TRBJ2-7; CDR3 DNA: TGCGCCAGCAGTGAGTTTACTAGCGGGAGGGCCTACGAGCAGTACTTC; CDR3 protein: CASSEFTSGRAYEQYF
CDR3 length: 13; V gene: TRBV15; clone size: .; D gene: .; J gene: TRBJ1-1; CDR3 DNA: TGTGCCACCAGCCTGGGGGGGAACACTGAAGCTTTCTTT; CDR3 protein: CATSLGGNTEAFF
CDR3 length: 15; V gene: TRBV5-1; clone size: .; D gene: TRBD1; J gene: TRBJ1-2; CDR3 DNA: TGCGCCAGCAGCCTAACTACAGGGGCTAACTATGGCTACACCTTC; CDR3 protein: CASSLTTGANYGYTF
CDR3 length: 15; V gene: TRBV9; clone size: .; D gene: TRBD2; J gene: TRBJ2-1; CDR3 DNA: TGTGCCAGCAGCGTAGGCGGGAGGGCCTTTACCGAGCAGTTCTTC; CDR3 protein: CASSVGGRAFTEQFF
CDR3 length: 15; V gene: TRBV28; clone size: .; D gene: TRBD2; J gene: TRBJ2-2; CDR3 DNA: TGTGCCAGCAGTTTCCGGGACTATAACACCGGGGAGCTGTTTTTT; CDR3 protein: CASSFRDYNTGELFF
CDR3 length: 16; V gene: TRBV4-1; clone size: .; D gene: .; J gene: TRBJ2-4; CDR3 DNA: TGCGCCAGCAGCCAAGATCACAGGGTGTCCAAAAACATTCAGTACTTC; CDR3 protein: CASSQDHRVSKNIQYF
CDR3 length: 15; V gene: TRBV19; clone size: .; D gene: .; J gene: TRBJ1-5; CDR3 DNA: TGTGCCAGTAGCGAGTCCGGGGGTAGCAATCAGCCCCAGCATTTT; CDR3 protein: CASSESGGSNQPQHF
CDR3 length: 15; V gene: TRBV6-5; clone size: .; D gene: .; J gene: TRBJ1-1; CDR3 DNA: TGTGCCAGCAGTTACTCGGGCAGGATGAACACTGAAGCTTTCTTT; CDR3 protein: CASSYSGRMNTEAFF
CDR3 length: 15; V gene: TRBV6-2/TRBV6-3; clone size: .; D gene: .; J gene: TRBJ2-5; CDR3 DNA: TGTGCCAGCAGTTTTAAGCACTCGTACCAAGAGACCCAGTACTTC; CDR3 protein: CASSFKHSYQETQYF
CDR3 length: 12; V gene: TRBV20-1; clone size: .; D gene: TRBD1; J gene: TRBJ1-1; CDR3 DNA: TGCAGTGCTAGTCCTGGACAGGGCGAAGCTTTCTTT; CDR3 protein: CSASPGQGEAFF
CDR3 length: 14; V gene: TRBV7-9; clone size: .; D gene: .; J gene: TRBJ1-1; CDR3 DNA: TGTGCCAGCAGTCCCGGGGTGGTGAACACTGAAGCTTTCTTT; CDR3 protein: CASSPGVVNTEAFF
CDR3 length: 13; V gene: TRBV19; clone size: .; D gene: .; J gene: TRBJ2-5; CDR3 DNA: TGTGCCAGTAGTAGCAGGGACCAAGAGACCCAGTACTTC; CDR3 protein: CASSSRDQETQYF
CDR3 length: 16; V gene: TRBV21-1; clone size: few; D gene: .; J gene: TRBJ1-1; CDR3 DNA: TGTGCCAGCAGCAAAGATGGGAGCCAGATGAACACTGAAGCTTTCTTT; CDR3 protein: CASSKDGSQMNTEAFF